The text below deals with one T cell receptor (beta chain). This receptor's antigen is unknown. No base quality values were provided; no much bigger clone lies one nucleotide off. The time point label of this sample denotes: about 28 days (+/-7) after the second vaccine dose. The treatment or condition label corresponds to: meningococcal conjugate vaccine given as trial control. Vaccinee samples came from UK trials COV001 and COV002, including a single-blind randomized controlled phase 2/3 trial of AZD1222 (ChAdOx1 nCoV-19) in healthy adults. For TCRbeta chain sequencing, PBMC samples were collected from trial participants at day 0 and at day 28 after the second dose. This sample is drawn from a study of T cell responses to AZD1222 COVID-19 vaccine (dated by TCRdb to 2020 to 2022). At the level of the whole study: TCR sequencing covered some 250 trial participants: roughly 200 given two doses of AZD1222 and approximately 26 given two doses of MenACWY control vaccine. Trial participants were enrolled into age subgroups of 18-55, 56-69 and 70-plus years, which contained about 150, 28 and 57 TCR-sequenced participants, respectively. Results and caveats for the whole study, not just this receptor: Because no day 14 peak-response samples were available, repertoires were characterized only after the peak T cell response. Only a handful of AZD1222 recipients were SARS-CoV-2 seropositive at baseline, limiting conclusions about previously exposed vaccinees. The whole spike protein was spanned by vaccine-associated CD4 TCRs, and dominant responses were seen in regions 160-218 and 743-854. Participants were mostly white British and included more females than males, and it was suggested by the authors that clonal diversity may have been underestimated. In the small 56-69-year group, the increase in depth fell short of significance, most likely because of low power. Nearly half of unique spike-specific TCRs reportedly recognized epitopes outside regions mutated in the B.1.351 and B.1.1.7 variants. After two AZD1222 doses, spike-specific TCR breadth and depth were significantly higher than at day 0 and than in MenACWY recipients.

The CDR3, cysteine through phenylalanine, is 14 amino acids long. Of the read, only the CDR3 DNA is kept; its 42 bases are in frame from base 1. V loses 4 bases, J loses 3 bases, and the germline ends lie 12 bases apart. The germline V gene supplies CDR1 MNHEY and CDR2 SVGAGI. The CDR3 regions of human TCRbeta chains were subjected to immunosequencing. In the source study's methods: Repertoire TCRs were checked for matches against a reference library of SARS-CoV-2-specific TCRs that had been generated using the MIRA antigen-specificity platform. Breadth was defined as the fraction of unique TCRs that were SARS-CoV-2-associated. Depth was defined as the fraction of total T cells that were SARS-CoV-2-associated. Using the MIRA data, each spike-specific TCR was mapped to the spike region that the TCR reacts to and placed in a CD4 or CD8 class. Log10-transformed breadth and depth values were compared by one-way ANOVA with Sidak's multiple comparisons tests. Imported from immuneACCESS, the table was reduced by TCRdb to in-frame sequences with V and J called. These copies leave out some clones; in studies compared against another copy, an unresolved V gene accounts for under half, and the cause of the remainder is not known. That table furnishes V, J and clone size, whereas the DNA furnished D and trimming. The sample table holds 200,000 to 250,000 clones, of which approximately 94% were seen once. The ten largest clones capture over 1.5% of the sample.

This specimen consisted of peripheral blood, obtained 28 days after the second dose of the MenACWY control vaccine. The clonotype was recovered from an adult who received the MenACWY meningococcal vaccine as a control. The V and J segments used are TRBV6-5 and TRBJ1-2, and possibly TRBD1, on 6 matching bases. The CDR3 here reads CASSWKGVDYGYTF. The DNA sequence is TGTGCCAGCAGTTGGAAGGGGGTTGACTATGGCTACACCTTC.